The entry below gives a single TCR beta chain sequence along with its context. This entry belongs to a study of blood T cell repertoires in COVID-19. Produced via immunoSEQ multiplex PCR; TCRdb's table is partial and in-frame only. The repertoire holds tens of thousands of clones, with approximately 84% as singletons. Germline CDR1 is SEHNR and CDR2 is FQNEAQ (reference sequence). There are 18 residues in the CDR3. V dropped 5 bases and J dropped 2; count of bases not matched to a gene: 16. The TCR sequence derives from a man aged 50 to 59 with active or convalescent COVID-19. V gene TRBV7-9 combines with J gene TRBJ1-2, with 8 positions matching TRBD1. Sequences were obtained from peripheral blood. The CDR3 coding sequence is TGTGCCAGCAGCCCCATCGGCCCTTTGGACAGGGAAAACTATGGCTACACCTTC. As protein: CASSPIGPLDRENYGYTF.